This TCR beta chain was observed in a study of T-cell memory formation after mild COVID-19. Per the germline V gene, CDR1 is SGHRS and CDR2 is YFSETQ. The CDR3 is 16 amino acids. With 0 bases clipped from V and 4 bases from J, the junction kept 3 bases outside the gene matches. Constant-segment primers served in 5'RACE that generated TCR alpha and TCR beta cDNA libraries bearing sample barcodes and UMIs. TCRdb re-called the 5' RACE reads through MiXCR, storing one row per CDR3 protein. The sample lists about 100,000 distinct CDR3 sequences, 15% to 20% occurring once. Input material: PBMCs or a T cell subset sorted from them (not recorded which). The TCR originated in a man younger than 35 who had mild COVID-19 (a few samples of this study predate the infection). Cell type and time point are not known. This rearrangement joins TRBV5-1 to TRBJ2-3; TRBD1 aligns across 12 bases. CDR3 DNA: TGCGCCAGCAGCTTGGGGGGGACAGGGGGCCCAGATACGCAGTATTTT. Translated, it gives CASSLGGTGGPDTQYF.